This T cell receptor (beta chain) was obtained from a study of T cells in Graves' hyperthyroidism and ophthalmopathy. TCR beta CDR3 sequences were amplified from RNA transcripts. TCR CDR3 regions were first amplified by RT-PCR with HTBI primers. TCRdb fed the multiplex PCR reads into MiXCR, producing one record per CDR3 protein. The sample shows over 400,000 distinct CDR3 sequences, 20% to 25% of them seen only once. V dropped 6 bases and J dropped 1 base, with 14 bases sitting between them. There are 14 residues in the CDR3. Germline V gene sequence: CDR1 DFQATT, CDR2 SNEGSKA (reference sequence). The sample holds a few counts of this clonotype.

Sequenced: blood. The chain joins TRBV20-1 to TRBJ2-3; no firm D call. This receptor was taken from a woman aged 70-85 years with Graves' ophthalmopathy. Here the CDR3 reads CSAEGLRGTDTQYF. The CDR3 DNA sequence: TGCAGTGCCGAAGGGCTAAGGGGCACAGATACGCAGTATTTT.